This TCR beta chain comes out of a study of blood T cells in healthy people across ages. Trimming took 6 bases from V and 2 from J, leaving 17 bases between them. There are 15 residues in the CDR3. Study-level findings and limits: Relative to aged donors, long-lived donors carried more naive CD4+ cells and displayed higher diversity. Shifts in expanded clonotypes may have been confounded by donor CMV status, which was unknown.

Primed by a sample-barcoded 5' primer and a J-beta primer mix, a second PCR proceeded for roughly 6 to 12 cycles. Via MiXCR, TCRdb re-called the 5' RACE reads, giving one row per CDR3 protein. The data show some 920,000 distinct CDR3 sequences, roughly 51% seen once. Details on this clonotype: Antigen unknown.

The J gene is TRBJ2-7, the V gene TRBV12-3 or TRBV12-4, with a weak D call TRBD1 (6 bases). The sample comprised blood. This TCR came from a woman between 55 and 75 years old in good health. The CDR3 here is CASSPTGPRTYEQYF. The CDR3 DNA is TGTGCCAGCAGCCCCACAGGGCCCAGAACCTACGAGCAGTACTTC.